This T cell receptor (beta chain) stems from a study of blood T cell repertoires in COVID-19. V lost 2 bases and J lost 5, with 12 bases in between. The germline gives CDR1 GTSNPN, CDR2 SVGIG (reference sequence). CDR3 length: 13 amino acids. The repertoire was sequenced with immunoSEQ multiplex PCR; TCRdb's copy has only in-frame clones and lacks some. The sample carries some 370,000 clones, less than 90% recorded once. This clonotype originated in a woman aged 50 to 60 who had recovered from COVID-19. Sequencing was performed on PBMCs or T cells enriched from blood (not recorded which). V usage is TRBV30 and J usage is TRBJ1-1; possibly TRBD1 for D (5 bases). The CDR3 sequence: CAWSFRAATEAFF. For the CDR3, the DNA is TGTGCCTGGAGTTTCAGGGCAGCAACTGAAGCTTTCTTT.